One sample yielded the 24 T cell receptor beta chains listed below, sequenced in a study of cytomegalovirus exposure and HLA in healthy donors (dated by TCRdb to 2016 to 2017). Receptor amplification or capture employed the immunoSEQ multiplex PCR assay. A mixture of 60 forward primers for TCR Vbeta segments and 13 reverse primers for TCR Jbeta segments was used in the multiplex PCR. TCRdb's version of the immuneACCESS table is confined to in-frame rearrangements and falls short of the full clone set. An unresolved V gene accounts for under half of the shortfall where checked; the remainder is of unknown origin. The sample contains 100,000 to 150,000 clones, around 80% of them found a single time. The ten largest make up 2% of the sample. The sample taken for sequencing was PBMCs. Every receptor here comes from a young man in good health and CMV-seronegative.

This clone was counted once. This chain connects TRBV4-1 to TRBJ2-7; 7 positions agree with TRBD2. V gave up 0 bases and J gave up 3 bases; unmatched junction bases: 8. CDR3 length: 16 amino acids. CDR1 and CDR2 from the germline V gene are MGHRA and YSYEKL. The CDR3 DNA follows: TGCGCCAGCAGCCAAGATTCTTGGCTAGCGGACTACGAGCAGTACTTC. It codes for CASSQDSWLADYEQYF.

V usage is TRBV5-1 and J usage is TRBJ2-7, with 9 bases that match TRBD1. The germline CDR1 and CDR2 sequences are SGHRS and YFSETQ. Germline trimming cut 4 bases from V and 0 bases from J; bases unmatched to any gene: 5. The CDR3 has 15 amino acids. The chain's CDR3 is CASSPGDRASYEQYF. The CDR3 DNA sequence: TGCGCCAGCAGCCCCGGGGACAGGGCCTCCTACGAGCAGTACTTC.

The gene calls are TRBV5-4 and TRBJ1-5; D unclear. Trimming left V 0 bases short and J 0 bases short, with 7 bases between. CDR3 length equals 15 residues. CDR1 and CDR2 from the germline V gene are SGHNT and YYREEE (reference sequence). The CDR3 region has the DNA TGTGCCAGCAGCTTGGGCAGTCTTAGCAATCAGCCCCAGCATTTT. It translates to CASSLGSLSNQPQHF.

The V call is TRBV2, the J call TRBJ1-2; D call uncertain. The CDR3 has 11 residues. The V end lost 6 bases, the J end lost 8 bases, and 10 bases lay between the germline ends. Germline V gene lookup returns CDR1 SNHLY and CDR2 FYNNEI. For the CDR3, the DNA is TGTGCCAGCAGGTGGGCGTCAGGCTACACCTTC. It translates to CASRWASGYTF.

This sequence joins TRBV28 and TRBJ2-7; D is possibly TRBD1 (5 bases). The V end lost 3 bases, the J end lost 3 bases, and 12 bases lay between the germline ends. The germline V gene encodes CDR1 MDHEN and CDR2 SYDVKM. The CDR3 is made up of 14 amino acids. The DNA for the CDR3 is TGTGCCAGCAGTTTCCCAACAGGAGTCTACGAGCAGTACTTC. This sequence encodes CASSFPTGVYEQYF.

The V call is TRBV11-1, the J call TRBJ1-2; D is uncertain. This CDR3 is 15 amino acids long. The V gene lost 0 bases and the J gene lost 8 bases, with 16 bases spanning the gap. CDR1 is SGHAT and CDR2 is FQDESV in the germline V gene (reference sequence). The CDR3 protein is CASSLAGRRDGGYTF. DNA for the CDR3: TGTGCCAGCAGCTTAGCGGGCAGACGCGATGGAGGCTACACCTTC.

V is TRBV18 and J is TRBJ2-3; D not resolved. The V and J ends lost 11 bases and 2 bases respectively, with 8 bases between them. Per germline, CDR1 KGHSH and CDR2 LQKENI. CDR3 length: 11 amino acids. CDR3 sequence: CAATNTDTQYF. The CDR3 nucleotides read TGTGCCGCCACTAACACAGATACGCAGTATTTT.

As to this clone: An end of the junction does not agree with germline; a read error may underlie this. The rearrangement links TRBV9 to TRBJ2-1, with D possibly TRBD1 on 5 matching bases. The CDR3 runs 15 residues. Germline CDR1 is SGDLS and CDR2 is YYNGEE. The CDR3 spells CASSPTVVSNNEQFF. In DNA form, the CDR3 reads TGTGCCAGCAGCCCGACAGTAGTCTCCAACAATGAGCAGTTCTTC.

This chain links TRBV5-4 with TRBJ2-1; a weak D match, TRBD2 (6 bases). The CDR3 extends over 13 amino acids. The V and J ends lost 2 bases and 7 bases respectively, with 10 bases between them. The germline CDR1 and CDR2 sequences are SGHNT and YYREEE (reference sequence). In DNA form, the CDR3 reads TGTGCCAGCAGCTTCGGAGGAGGGAATGAGCAGTTCTTC. Its translation is CASSFGGGNEQFF.

The genes are TRBV7-8 and TRBJ2-1, with TRBD2 identical over 8 bases. J gave up 9 bases and V 1 base, and 14 bases lay outside the gene matches. Germline V CDR1 and CDR2: SGHVS, FQNEAQ. The CDR3 totals 17 residues. The CDR3 loop is CASSLVNFGREASEQFF. The CDR3 DNA is TGTGCCAGCAGCTTAGTGAATTTCGGGCGGGAGGCCAGTGAGCAGTTCTTC.

This clone was detected only a few times. The chain recombines TRBV10-3 with TRBJ2-1; a possible D gene is TRBD2 (6 bases). The CDR3 has 13 amino acids. V lost 9 bases and J lost 7, with 16 bases in between. The germline V gene encodes CDR1 ENHRY and CDR2 SYGVKD. In DNA, the CDR3 is TGTGCCATGACTAGTCCTGAGTATAATGAGCAGTTCTTC. This encodes CAMTSPEYNEQFF.

This clone has more than one count but fewer than ten. The sample contains more than one DNA sequence encoding this CDR3. V usage is TRBV5-1 and J usage is TRBJ2-5; TRBD2 matches at 7 bases. The CDR3 is 15 amino acids. Trimming removed 1 base from V and 2 bases from J; junction bases left unmatched: 5. Germline assignment: CDR1 SGHRS and CDR2 YFSETQ. CDR3 bases: TGCGCCAGCAGCTTGTCCCTAGCGGATCAAGAGACCCAGTACTTC. It specifies CASSLSLADQETQYF.

The genes are TRBV5-4 and TRBJ2-3; D might be TRBD1 (5 bases). The CDR3 contains 16 residues. The V and J ends lost 1 base and 2 bases respectively, with 14 bases between them. Germline V gives CDR1 SGHNT, CDR2 YYREEE (reference sequence). The CDR3 nucleotides are TGTGCCAGCAGCTTGCCGCCAGGGCCCTCCACAGATACGCAGTATTTT. Translating gives CASSLPPGPSTDTQYF.

The chain is built from TRBV5-4 and TRBJ2-4; D is possibly TRBD1 (6 bases). V lost 3 bases and J 2 bases, leaving 15 bases between the germline ends. Germline loops: CDR1 SGHNT, CDR2 YYREEE (reference sequence). The CDR3 is 16 residues long. The CDR3 DNA follows: TGTGCCAGCAGCTCGGGATTACAGGGAACCAAAAACATTCAGTACTTC. This encodes CASSSGLQGTKNIQYF.

V usage is TRBV11-2 and J usage is TRBJ2-5; a possible D gene is TRBD2 (6 bases). The germline CDR1 and CDR2 sequences are SGHAT and FQNNGV. This CDR3 contains 15 residues. V lost 3 bases, J lost 1 base, and 12 bases lay in between. The CDR3 nucleotides read TGTGCCAGCAGCTTCGCCGGGGGTGTCCAAGAGACCCAGTACTTC. This sequence encodes CASSFAGGVQETQYF.

The chain joins TRBV27 to TRBJ2-1; TRBD2 might be the D (6 bases). The CDR3 is made up of 15 amino acids. Looked up from germline, CDR1 is MNHEY and CDR2 is SMNVEV (reference sequence). V gave up 7 bases and J gave up 0 bases, with 13 bases separating them. In DNA form, the CDR3 reads TGTGCCAGCACGGACTACTCAAGCTCCTACAATGAGCAGTTCTTC. It encodes CASTDYSSSYNEQFF.

V gene TRBV19 combines with J gene TRBJ2-6; tentative D call: TRBD2 (5 bases). CDR1 is LNHDA, CDR2 SQIVND, per germline (reference sequence). Trimming shortened V by 6 bases and J by 1 base, and 13 bases separated the two germline ends. The length of the CDR3 is 16 residues. The CDR3 nucleotides read TGTGCCAGTAGGGCCCGGGGTGGGTCTGGGGCCAACGTCCTGACTTTC. The encoded protein is CASRARGGSGANVLTF.

V gene TRBV6-5 combines with J gene TRBJ2-3; 8 nucleotides agree with TRBD2. Trimming took 2 bases from V and 2 from J; bases not matched to a gene: 6. Germline CDR1 MNHEY, CDR2 SVGAGI. The CDR3 has 16 amino acids. CDR3 loop: CASSYPGLALTDTQYF. The CDR3, as DNA: TGTGCCAGCAGTTACCCCGGACTAGCCCTCACAGATACGCAGTATTTT.

The chain couples TRBV7-2 to TRBJ2-3, with 12 nucleotides matching TRBD2. V was pared by 5 bases and J by 3 bases, with 6 bases of the junction left unmatched. Germline CDR1 SGHTA, CDR2 FQGNSA. CDR3 size: 16 residues. The CDR3, as DNA: TGTGCCAGCAGCCTTAATGGACTAGCGGGGACAGATACGCAGTATTTT. This sequence encodes CASSLNGLAGTDTQYF.

The CDR3 region is CAWNGVRRGRESYEQYF. In DNA form, the CDR3 reads TGTGCCTGGAACGGGGTTCGCAGGGGGCGGGAAAGCTACGAGCAGTACTTC. This chain uses TRBV30 with TRBJ2-7; 8 bases align to TRBD1. The V gene's germline CDR1 is GTSNPN and CDR2 SVGIG (reference sequence). V lost 4 bases, J lost 3 bases, and 17 bases stayed unmatched. The CDR3 spans 17 residues. Full variable domain (outside the CDR3, taken from reference TRBV30 and TRBJ2-7): SQTIHQWPATLVQPVGSPLSLECTVEGTSNPNLYWYRQAAGRGLQLLFYSVGIGQISSEVPQNLSASRPQDRQFILSSKKLLLSDSGFYLCAWNGVRRGRESYEQYFGPGTRLTVT.

This chain connects TRBV19 to TRBJ1-6; weak D call: TRBD1 (6 bases). Trimming removed 8 bases at V and 0 bases at J, with 14 bases between. The CDR3 has 16 amino acids. CDR1 is LNHDA and CDR2 is SQIVND in the germline V gene (reference sequence). Here the CDR3 DNA reads TGTGCCAGTTCGACAGGAGTGAGCTCCTATAATTCACCCCTCCACTTT. It specifies CASSTGVSSYNSPLHF. The full variable domain, its missing parts supplied by reference TRBV19 and TRBJ1-6, is DGGITQSPKYLFRKEGQNVTLSCEQNLNHDAMYWYRQDPGQGLRLIYYSQIVNDFQKGDIAEGYSVSREKKESFPLTVTSAQKNPTAFYLCASSTGVSSYNSPLHFGNGTRLTVT.

This rearrangement joins TRBV19 to TRBJ1-2, with a possible D match to TRBD1 (5 bases). The length of the CDR3 is 14 residues. V lost 6 bases and J lost 0, with 11 bases in between. Germline V gene lookup returns CDR1 LNHDA and CDR2 SQIVND (reference sequence). This chain's CDR3 is CASRGVEANYGYTF. CDR3 in DNA: TGTGCCAGTAGAGGGGTAGAAGCTAACTATGGCTACACCTTC.

The chain carries TRBV7-3 and TRBJ2-1, with D possibly being TRBD2 (5 bases). The germline CDR1 and CDR2 sequences are SGHTA and FQGTGA. This CDR3 spans 13 amino acids. Trimming shortened V by 1 base and J by 10 bases, and 11 bases separated the two germline ends. The CDR3 DNA reads TGTGCCAGCAGCTTAAGTGAGGGTGCGGAGCAGTTCTTC. As protein: CASSLSEGAEQFF.

The chain joins TRBV5-1 to TRBJ1-4, with unresolved D. V was pared by 5 bases and J by 0 bases, with 8 bases between. The CDR3 contains 14 residues. Germline CDR1 SGHRS, CDR2 YFSETQ. Here the CDR3 reads CASSFETTNEKLFF. The CDR3 coding sequence is TGCGCCAGCAGTTTCGAGACAACTAATGAAAAACTGTTTTTT.